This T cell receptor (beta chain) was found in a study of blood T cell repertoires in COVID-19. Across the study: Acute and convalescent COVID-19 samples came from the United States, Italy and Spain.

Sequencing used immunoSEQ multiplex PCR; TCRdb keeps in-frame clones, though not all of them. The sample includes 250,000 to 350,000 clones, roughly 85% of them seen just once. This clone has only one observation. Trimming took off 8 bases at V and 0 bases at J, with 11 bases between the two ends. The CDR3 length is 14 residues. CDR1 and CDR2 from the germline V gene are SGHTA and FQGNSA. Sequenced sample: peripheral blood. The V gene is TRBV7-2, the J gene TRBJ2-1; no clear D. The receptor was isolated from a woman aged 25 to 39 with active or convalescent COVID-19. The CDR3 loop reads CASSHPFSYNEQFF. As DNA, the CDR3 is TGTGCCAGCTCACACCCTTTCTCCTACAATGAGCAGTTCTTC.